The 28 T cell receptor beta chains below were found in one sample sequenced in a study of CD8+CD57+ T cells in acquired aplastic anemia. Genomic DNA was employed as the template in profiling TCR beta VDJ and CDR3. TCRdb used MiXCR to reprocess the reads, holding one entry per CDR3 protein. This table holds approximately 190,000 distinct CDR3 sequences, about 64% found once. Specimen: sorted CD4+, CD8+, or CD8+CD57+ T cells (not recorded which) from PBMCs. Receptors originate from a human donor with severe aplastic anemia or a healthy control (not recorded which).

The chain uses TRBV10-3 and TRBJ2-5; D is uncertain. The CDR3 consists of 15 residues. In germline, CDR1 is ENHRY, CDR2 SYGVKD. Trimming shortened V by 4 bases and J by 5 bases, and 17 bases separated the two germline ends. The CDR3 is CAISVGNSLWETQYF. CDR3 nucleotide sequence: TGTGCCATCAGTGTAGGGAATAGTTTGTGGGAGACCCAGTACTTC.

This clonotype appeared many times. A read error may explain this, as a much larger clone is one base away. The chain links TRBV15 to TRBJ2-5, with 7 bases aligning to TRBD2. V shed 5 bases, J shed 7 bases, and the junction held 10 bases outside the gene matches. The CDR3 runs to 14 residues. Germline assignment: CDR1 LNHNV and CDR2 YYDKDF (reference sequence). The CDR3 coding sequence is TGTGCCACCAGCCGAAAAGGGTCGGGGGGGACCCAGTACTTC. Translation: CATSRKGSGGTQYF. The full variable domain, in which reference TRBV15 and TRBJ2-5 provide the parts outside the CDR3, is DAMVIQNPRYQVTQFGKPVTLSCSQTLNHNVMYWYQQKSSQAPKLLFHYYDKDFNNEADTPDNFQSRRPNTSFCFLDIRSPGLGDTAMYLCATSRKGSGGTQYFGPGTRLLVL.

In its sample, this clonotype was seen many times. J is TRBJ2-1 and V is TRBV6-1, with a tentative D call TRBD1 (7 bases). This CDR3 is 14 amino acids long. Per the germline V gene, CDR1 is MNHNS and CDR2 is SASEGT. V shed 7 bases and J shed 5 bases, with 15 bases lying between them. The CDR3 DNA is TGTGCCAGCATCCCGGAGGGACAGAACAATGAGCAGTTCTTC. Translating it yields CASIPEGQNNEQFF.

The rearrangement links TRBV10-3 to TRBJ1-1; D not certain. The V gene lost 4 bases and the J gene lost 1 base, with 7 bases spanning the gap. This CDR3 contains 13 residues. In germline, CDR1 is ENHRY, CDR2 SYGVKD. CDR3 protein: CAISVDENTEAFF. The DNA for the CDR3 is TGTGCCATCAGTGTGGACGAGAACACTGAAGCTTTCTTT.

Only a few counts were recorded for this clonotype. V usage is TRBV10-3 and J usage is TRBJ2-1, with D tentatively TRBD1 (6 bases). The CDR3 spans 14 residues. The germline gives CDR1 ENHRY, CDR2 SYGVKD. The V and J ends lost 0 bases and 4 bases respectively, with 7 bases between them. Here the CDR3 reads CAISESGQYNEQFF. Written as DNA, the CDR3 is TGTGCCATCAGTGAGTCCGGACAGTACAATGAGCAGTTCTTC.

The chain joins TRBV7-9 to TRBJ2-3; D is ambiguous. The CDR3 has 12 amino acids. Trimming cost V 6 bases and J 5 bases, with 9 bases left between them. Germline V gives CDR1 SEHNR, CDR2 FQNEAQ (reference sequence). CDR3 region: CASRGFEDTQYF. CDR3 nucleotides: TGTGCCAGCAGAGGGTTCGAAGATACGCAGTATTTT.

The chain couples TRBV5-5 to TRBJ1-2, with a weak D call TRBD1 (5 bases). The germline gives CDR1 SGHKS, CDR2 YYEKEE (reference sequence). V was shortened by 2 bases and J by 1 base, with 18 bases between the two germline ends. This CDR3 has 17 residues. CDR3 amino acids: CASSFGHRLSFNYGYTF. The CDR3 DNA reads as TGTGCCAGCAGCTTTGGACATAGACTCTCTTTTAACTATGGCTACACCTTC. The whole variable domain, remainder taken from reference TRBV5-5 and TRBJ1-2, is DAGVTQSPTHLIKTRGQQVTLRCSPISGHKSVSWYQQVLGQGPQFIFQYYEKEERGRGNFPDRFSARQFPNYSSELNVNALLLGDSALYLCASSFGHRLSFNYGYTFGSGTRLTVV.

The chain uses TRBV7-3 and TRBJ2-5, with 11 bases matching TRBD2. Per the germline V gene, CDR1 is SGHTA and CDR2 is FQGTGA. J was trimmed by 4 bases and V by 6 bases; bases with no gene match: 4. This CDR3 has 14 residues. Here the CDR3 reads CASSSGGARETQYF. The CDR3 nucleotides read TGTGCCAGCAGTAGCGGGGGGGCACGAGAGACCCAGTACTTC.

The chain employs TRBV7-9 and TRBJ2-1; tentatively, D is TRBD2 (5 bases). The CDR3 has 14 amino acids. The V gene's germline CDR1 is SEHNR and CDR2 FQNEAQ (reference sequence). The ends were cut back, 7 bases at V and 6 bases at J, with 16 bases in the middle. CDR3 protein: CASKDGGAGNEQFF. CDR3 sequence (DNA): TGTGCCAGCAAAGACGGAGGCGCAGGCAATGAGCAGTTCTTC.

V gene TRBV5-1 combines with J gene TRBJ2-7; D is possibly TRBD1 (5 bases). Trimming stripped 0 bases from V and 6 bases from J, with 13 bases between. This CDR3 comprises 14 residues. CDR1 and CDR2 (germline): SGHRS, YFSETQ. CDR3: CASSLVSGPSEQYF. The CDR3 DNA reads as TGCGCCAGCAGCTTGGTCTCAGGGCCCAGCGAGCAGTACTTC.

The genes are TRBV20-1 and TRBJ2-3; 8 bases match TRBD1. Germline CDR1 and CDR2: DFQATT and SNEGSKA (reference sequence). The CDR3 length is 16 residues. The V segment lost 3 bases and the J segment 0 bases; nucleotides outside the gene matches: 8. The CDR3 here is CSASQRRTGSTDTQYF. The CDR3 DNA reads TGCAGTGCTAGCCAGAGGCGGACAGGGAGCACAGATACGCAGTATTTT.

V is TRBV7-2 and J is TRBJ2-5; TRBD1 aligns across 7 bases. This CDR3 is built from 13 residues. CDR1 and CDR2 from the germline V gene are SGHTA and FQGNSA. V dropped 6 bases and J dropped 5; count of bases not matched to a gene: 6. The CDR3 bases are TGTGCCAGCAGACCCAGACAGGGTGAGACCCAGTACTTC. Translated: CASRPRQGETQYF.

The rearrangement links TRBV7-9 to TRBJ2-5, with TRBD2 matching 14 bases. The CDR3 loop spans 16 amino acids. Germline V gene data show CDR1 as SEHNR and CDR2 as FQNEAQ (reference sequence). J lost 5 bases, V lost 4 bases, and 6 bases had no gene match. In DNA form, the CDR3 reads TGTGCCAGCAGCTGGACTAGCGGGGGGCCAAGGGAGACCCAGTACTTC. Protein sequence: CASSWTSGGPRETQYF.

V usage is TRBV20-1 and J usage is TRBJ1-4, with unresolved D. The CDR3 has 13 amino acids. Germline V lookup: CDR1 DFQATT, CDR2 SNEGSKA (reference sequence). V lost 1 base to trimming and J lost 0 bases, with 3 bases between them. CDR3 residues: CSARGATNEKLFF. Here the CDR3 DNA reads TGCAGTGCTAGAGGGGCAACTAATGAAAAACTGTTTTTT.

The chain combines TRBV20-1 with TRBJ2-7, with D perhaps given as TRBD1 or TRBD2 (5 bases each). The CDR3 sequence is 19 residues long. Germline assignment: CDR1 DFQATT and CDR2 SNEGSKA (reference sequence). Between the trimmed V and J ends, which lost 1 base and 0 bases, there was a span of 25 bases. The CDR3 region has the DNA TGCAGTGCTAGAGGCGATGAAAATCCGGGACGCAGGAGCTCCTACGAGCAGTACTTC. Protein sequence: CSARGDENPGRRSSYEQYF.

V is TRBV9 and J is TRBJ2-3, with TRBD1 matching 7 bases. Germline loops: CDR1 SGDLS, CDR2 YYNGEE. CDR3 length: 15 amino acids. J was trimmed by 0 bases and V by 4 bases; bases with no gene match: 5. The CDR3 bases are TGTGCCAGCAGCTCGGGACAGATAAGCACAGATACGCAGTATTTT. Protein: CASSSGQISTDTQYF.

The CDR3 is CATFRAEQGSYGYTF. The DNA for the CDR3 is TGTGCCACCTTTAGGGCAGAACAGGGATCTTATGGCTACACCTTC. This chain uses TRBV10-3 with TRBJ1-2; possible D gene TRBD1, 6 bases. CDR1 is ENHRY and CDR2 is SYGVKD in the germline V gene. Trimming shortened V by 10 bases and J by 5 bases, and 23 bases separated the two germline ends. The CDR3 consists of 15 residues.

The V and J genes are TRBV7-9 and TRBJ2-1; possibly TRBD1 or TRBD2 for D (5 bases each). The germline CDR1 and CDR2 sequences are SEHNR and FQNEAQ (reference sequence). Trimming cost V 1 base and J 2 bases, with 12 bases left between them. This CDR3 spans 16 amino acids. The CDR3 loop reads CASSLDEGRAYNEQFF. The CDR3 DNA follows: TGTGCCAGCAGCTTAGATGAGGGACGAGCCTACAATGAGCAGTTCTTC.

V and J are TRBV7-2 and TRBJ1-4, with D perhaps matching TRBD1 (5 bases). CDR1 and CDR2 (germline): SGHTA, FQGNSA. CDR3 size: 15 residues. V was clipped by 5 bases and J by 2 bases, with 12 bases between them. CDR3 sequence reads: CASSELGGTNEKLFF. The DNA of the CDR3 is TGTGCCAGCAGCGAGCTGGGGGGTACTAATGAAAAACTGTTTTTT.

V and J are TRBV7-8 and TRBJ1-1; the match to TRBD1 covers 9 bases. J lost 1 base, V lost 6 bases, and 9 bases had no gene match. Germline V CDR1 and CDR2: SGHVS, FQNEAQ. This CDR3 is 16 amino acids long. CDR3 region: CASRSGTGFGNTEAFF. CDR3 bases: TGTGCCAGCAGATCCGGGACAGGGTTTGGGAACACTGAAGCTTTCTTT.

This clonotype was seen repeatedly, ten times or more. This sequence joins TRBV7-3 and TRBJ2-1; no clear D gene. The CDR3 contains 13 residues. V shed 5 bases and J shed 6 bases, with 11 bases lying between them. From germline, CDR1 is SGHTA and CDR2 FQGTGA. DNA of the CDR3: TGTGCCAGCAGCCCCATTCCGGGCAATGAGCAGTTCTTC. Its protein product is CASSPIPGNEQFF.

Comment on this clonotype: A junction end diverges from the germline sequence, so it may reflect a read error. The chain has TRBV7-9 and TRBJ1-4, with D uncertain. The CDR3 is made up of 14 amino acids. Germline assignment: CDR1 SEHNR and CDR2 FQNEAQ (reference sequence). The CDR3, as DNA: TGTGCCAGCAGCTTAGAACAGACTAAAGAAAAACTGTTTTTT. This gives the protein CASSLEQTKEKLFF.

This chain links TRBV2 with TRBJ2-7; 7 bases fit TRBD1. This CDR3 has 12 amino acids. Germline loops: CDR1 SNHLY, CDR2 FYNNEI. V shed 5 bases and J 11 bases; nucleotides not matched to a gene: 9. In DNA, the CDR3 is TGTGCCAGCAGTTCAAACAGGGGTGGGGAGTACTTC. It specifies CASSSNRGGEYF.

The rearrangement links TRBV7-2 to TRBJ1-5; D ambiguous. The CDR3 totals 15 residues. Germline V lookup: CDR1 SGHTA, CDR2 FQGNSA. V was shortened by 1 base and J by 0 bases, with 7 bases between the two germline ends. CDR3 amino acids: CASSLVTDSNQPQHF. The CDR3 DNA reads as TGTGCCAGCAGCTTAGTGACGGATAGCAATCAGCCCCAGCATTTT.

Only a few counts were recorded for this clonotype. The chain employs TRBV24-1 and TRBJ2-3; unclear D gene. Germline CDR1 is KGHDR and CDR2 is SFDVKD. V was pared by 1 base and J by 5 bases, with 15 bases between. The CDR3 extends over 16 amino acids. Here the CDR3 reads CATSDFGDTGRDTQYF. The CDR3 DNA reads as TGTGCCACCAGTGATTTTGGAGACACTGGGCGAGATACGCAGTATTTT.

This clonotype was recorded a few times. V and J are TRBV10-3 and TRBJ2-3; D is unresolved. Trimming took off 10 bases at V and 1 base at J, with 18 bases between the two ends. Germline CDR1 and CDR2: ENHRY and SYGVKD. This CDR3 comprises 15 residues. The CDR3 DNA follows: TGTGCCAGCAGCCCCCGAGTGTCTGGCACAGATACGCAGTATTTT. Translated, it gives CASSPRVSGTDTQYF.

This chain connects TRBV6-2 or TRBV6-3 to TRBJ1-6; D unresolved. V was cut by 6 bases and J by 8 bases, with 14 bases left in between. This CDR3 is 14 amino acids long. Germline CDR1 reads MNHEY; CDR2 reads SVGEGT. CDR3: CASSRGFSYSPLHF. DNA for the CDR3: TGTGCCAGCAGCAGAGGTTTTTCTTATTCACCCCTCCACTTT.

This rearrangement joins TRBV15 to TRBJ2-1, with D possibly being TRBD1 (6 bases). CDR1 is LNHNV and CDR2 is YYDKDF in the germline V gene (reference sequence). The CDR3 has 14 amino acids. Trimming stripped 5 bases from V and 2 bases from J, with 10 bases between. The CDR3 loop is CATSEQGPYNEQFF. Written as DNA, the CDR3 is TGTGCCACCAGCGAACAGGGACCCTACAATGAGCAGTTCTTC.